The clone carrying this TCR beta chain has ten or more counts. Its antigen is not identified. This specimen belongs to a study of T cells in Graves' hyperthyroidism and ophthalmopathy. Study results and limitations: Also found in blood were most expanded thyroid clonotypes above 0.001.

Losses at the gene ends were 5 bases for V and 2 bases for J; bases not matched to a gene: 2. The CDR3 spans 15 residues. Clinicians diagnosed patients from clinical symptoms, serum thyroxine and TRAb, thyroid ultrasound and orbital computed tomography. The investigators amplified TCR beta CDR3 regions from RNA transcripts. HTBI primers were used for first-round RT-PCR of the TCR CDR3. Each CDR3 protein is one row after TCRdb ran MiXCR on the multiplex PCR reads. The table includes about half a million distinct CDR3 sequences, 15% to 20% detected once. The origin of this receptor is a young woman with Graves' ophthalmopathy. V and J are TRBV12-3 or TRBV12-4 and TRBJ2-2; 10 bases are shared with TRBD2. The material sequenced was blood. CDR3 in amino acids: CASSRTSGNTGELFF. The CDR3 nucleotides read TGTGCCAGCAGTCGGACTAGCGGTAACACCGGGGAGCTGTTTTTT.